Listed here is a single T cell receptor beta chain. These data belong to a study of blood T cell repertoires in COVID-19. On the study more broadly: Acute-phase and convalescent COVID-19 samples originated in the United States, Italy and Spain. PBMCs, B-cell-depleted T cells, or T cells were the source of the cDNA or gDNA that made up the material.

Germline-derived CDR1 and CDR2 are LNHDA and SQIVND (reference sequence). Deletions cut 6 bases from V and 4 bases from J, with 16 bases between. The CDR3 length is 15 residues. Original handling: Amplified reference gene primers provided the basis for estimating nucleated cell counts. Generated by immunoSEQ multiplex PCR, the TCRdb table keeps only in-frame clones and is missing some. V, J and clone size are those of that table, while D and trimming were read from the DNA. The sample has 43,000 or so clones; 82% are singletons. The TCR sequence derives from a woman aged 60-75 years with acute or convalescent COVID-19. Specimen: peripheral blood. The rearrangement joins TRBV19 to TRBJ1-5, with D tentatively TRBD1 (6 bases). CDR3 nucleotide sequence: TGTGCCAGTAGGTACAGGGAGGGGGTGAATCAGCCCCAGCATTTT. Amino acid sequence: CASRYREGVNQPQHF.